The 32 T cell receptor beta chains below were found in one sample sequenced in a study of cytomegalovirus exposure and HLA in healthy donors. PCR amplification relied on 60 Vbeta primers (plus 13 Jbeta primers). Clones were read by immunoSEQ multiplex PCR, and TCRdb kept only the in-frame ones, dropping some. The table includes about 95,000 clones, over 60% detected once. Sequencing used PBMCs. These receptor sequences come from a man younger than 40 in good health and CMV-seropositive.

This clone showed up just once. This chain links TRBV7-9 with TRBJ2-5, with TRBD2 identical over 9 bases. V dropped 2 bases and J dropped 1; count of bases not matched to a gene: 5. The CDR3 length is 16 residues. Germline values: CDR1 SEHNR, CDR2 FQNEAQ (reference sequence). The CDR3, as DNA: TGTGCCAGCAGCTTACGAGCGGGGGGACTCCAAGAGACCCAGTACTTC. Translated: CASSLRAGGLQETQYF.

The sample holds a few counts of this clone. V usage is TRBV6-1 and J usage is TRBJ2-2, with TRBD2 as a possible D gene (6 bases). CDR3 size: 15 residues. Germline CDR1 MNHNS, CDR2 SASEGT. Trimming stripped 6 bases from V and 2 bases from J, with 13 bases between. This CDR3 reads CASSAGTLNTGELFF. The CDR3 DNA reads TGTGCCAGCAGCGCTGGGACTCTCAACACCGGGGAGCTGTTTTTT.

The gene calls are TRBV2 and TRBJ2-7, with D unresolved. The germline V gene encodes CDR1 SNHLY and CDR2 FYNNEI. The V end lost 4 bases, the J end lost 5 bases, and 9 bases lay between the germline ends. The CDR3 is 12 amino acids. The CDR3 loop reads CASSASRDEQYF. In nucleotides, the CDR3 is TGTGCCAGCAGTGCGTCTCGGGACGAGCAGTACTTC.

V gene TRBV6-6 combines with J gene TRBJ1-1; 7 nucleotides line up with TRBD1. CDR1 and CDR2 (germline): MNHNY, SVGAGI (reference sequence). CDR3 length equals 15 residues. With 1 base clipped from V and 3 bases from J, the junction kept 5 bases outside the gene matches. The DNA of the CDR3 is TGTGCCAGCAGTTACTTAGGGGGCGCGGACACTGAAGCTTTCTTT. This translates into CASSYLGGADTEAFF.

V and J are TRBV6-8 and TRBJ1-5; D not certain. V was clipped by 7 bases and J by 8 bases, with 21 bases between them. This CDR3 comprises 15 residues. Germline V gene lookup returns CDR1 MNHGY and CDR2 SAAAGT. The CDR3 region has the DNA TGTGCCAGCACTACCAGACTAGGGCAATTGAAGCCCCAGCATTTT. Translation gives CASTTRLGQLKPQHF.

J is TRBJ2-7 and V is TRBV5-1, with D possibly TRBD1 on 5 matching bases. The CDR3 has 15 residues. Germline lookup yields CDR1 SGHRS and CDR2 YFSETQ. Deletions cut 0 bases from V and 1 base from J, with 11 bases between. The CDR3 loop reads CASSLEGFSSYEQYF. The DNA for the CDR3 is TGCGCCAGCAGCTTGGAGGGGTTTTCGTCCTACGAGCAGTACTTC.

V and J are TRBV14 and TRBJ2-2; D is uncertain. Trimming took 4 bases from V and 1 from J, leaving 7 bases between them. The CDR3 contains 14 residues. CDR1 SGHDN and CDR2 FVKESK come from the germline V gene. DNA of the CDR3: TGTGCCAGCAGCCGCGTAGTGAACACCGGGGAGCTGTTTTTT. It yields the protein CASSRVVNTGELFF.

The CDR3 nucleotides read TGTGCCAGCTGCCGGACACTAGCGGGAGCCTTTGATACGCAGTATTTT. Protein product: CASCRTLAGAFDTQYF. The chain is built from TRBV6-7 and TRBJ2-3; 11 bases align to TRBD2. TRBV6-7 is assigned to the ORF class and has an uncertain function. The CDR3 is 16 amino acids. V shed 8 bases, J shed 6 bases, and the junction held 13 bases outside the gene matches.

The genes are TRBV7-3 and TRBJ2-2; tentative D call: TRBD1 (5 bases). CDR3 length: 15 residues. The V and J ends lost 0 bases and 4 bases respectively, with 9 bases between them. Germline V lookup: CDR1 SGHTA, CDR2 FQGTGA. The DNA of the CDR3 is TGTGCCAGCAGCTTAACGCCGACAGTCACCGGGGAGCTGTTTTTT. Translation: CASSLTPTVTGELFF.

The V and J genes are TRBV19 and TRBJ2-4, with D possibly TRBD2 on 8 matching bases. The CDR3 extends over 17 amino acids. The V gene lost 8 bases and the J gene lost 0 bases, with 20 bases spanning the gap. Germline CDR1 and CDR2: LNHDA and SQIVND (reference sequence). The CDR3: CASRDSGGWGAKNIQYF. The CDR3 coding sequence is TGTGCCAGTCGGGACAGCGGGGGCTGGGGAGCCAAAAACATTCAGTACTTC.

A note on this clone: The junction and the germline gene differ at one end; a read error may be behind it. V usage is TRBV7-7 and J usage is TRBJ2-7; 13 nucleotides align to TRBD2. This CDR3 region has 14 residues. The germline V gene encodes CDR1 SSHAT and CDR2 FNYEAQ (reference sequence). In DNA form, the CDR3 reads TGTGCTAGCAGCAAGGGACTAGCGGGATACGAGCAGTACTTC. Its protein is CASSKGLAGYEQYF.

The rearrangement uses TRBV4-3 and TRBJ1-2, with a tentative D call TRBD1 (5 bases). Germline CDR1 LGHNA, CDR2 YSLEER. This CDR3 contains 13 residues. V dropped 5 bases and J dropped 3 bases, with 10 bases sitting between them. CDR3 coding DNA: TGCGCCAGCAGCGCTGGGGCCGACTATGGCTACACCTTC. Protein product: CASSAGADYGYTF.

The chain is built from TRBV16 and TRBJ2-4; 7 bases align to TRBD2. The V gene's germline CDR1 is KGHSY and CDR2 FQNENV. This CDR3 is 15 amino acids long. After removal of 2 bases from V and 9 bases from J, the junction contained 10 bases not matched to a gene. The CDR3, as DNA: TGTGCCAGCAGCCAAAGAGGGGACCGCGGGAGCATTCAGTACTTC. This codes for CASSQRGDRGSIQYF.

A single count supports this clone. The chain carries TRBV4-1 and TRBJ2-3; 10 bases match TRBD2. Germline values: CDR1 MGHRA, CDR2 YSYEKL. The V segment lost 0 bases and the J segment 1 base; nucleotides outside the gene matches: 7. The CDR3 is made up of 18 amino acids. The CDR3 region has the DNA TGCGCCAGCAGCCAAGATCAAGATAGCGGGGGGCGCACAGATACGCAGTATTTT. Protein product: CASSQDQDSGGRTDTQYF.

V and J are TRBV7-3 and TRBJ2-1; 14 positions match TRBD2. CDR3 size: 15 residues. The germline gives CDR1 SGHTA, CDR2 FQGTGA. Losses at the gene ends were 5 bases for V and 8 bases for J; bases not matched to a gene: 5. CDR3 sequence (DNA): TGTGCCAGCAGCACGGGACTAGCGGGAGTCTATGAGCAGTTCTTC. Its translation is CASSTGLAGVYEQFF.

CDR3 loop: CASSLGYRTPYEQYF. CDR3 bases: TGTGCCAGCAGCTTAGGTTACAGAACGCCATACGAGCAGTACTTC. This rearrangement joins TRBV7-2 to TRBJ2-7; no clear D gene. CDR1 is SGHTA, CDR2 FQGNSA, per germline. V lost 1 base, J lost 4 bases, and 14 bases lay in between. This CDR3 region has 15 residues.

This clone was found a few times. This chain uses TRBV29-1 with TRBJ2-5; TRBD2 aligns across 8 bases. The J call could be wrong; TRBJ2-7 is a better fit for the DNA end. Germline V lookup: CDR1 SQVTM, CDR2 ANQGSEA. This CDR3 has 15 residues. The CDR3 DNA is TGCAGCGCCGGGACTGAGGAGCGGGAGACCTACGAGCAGTACTTC. Protein product: CSAGTEERETYEQYF.

The J gene is TRBJ1-6, the V gene TRBV30, with unresolved D. The V gene's germline CDR1 is GTSNPN and CDR2 SVGIG (reference sequence). This CDR3 region has 13 residues. The V end was cut by 4 bases, the J end by 9 bases, with 13 bases between. For the CDR3, the DNA is TGTGCCTGGACTCCCGTGGGAGGTTCACCCCTCCACTTT. This encodes CAWTPVGGSPLHF.

The rearrangement uses TRBV5-1 and TRBJ1-4; the D gene is possibly TRBD1 (5 bases). Germline loops: CDR1 SGHRS, CDR2 YFSETQ. The CDR3 totals 18 residues. V was clipped by 4 bases and J by 6 bases, with 25 bases between them. The CDR3 nucleotides read TGCGCCAGCAGCGGCGGAGGGGAGCCGGGGATGTGGGATGAAAAACTGTTTTTT. Translated: CASSGGGEPGMWDEKLFF.

V is TRBV6-1 and J is TRBJ1-3, with D unresolved. The CDR3 covers 15 residues. Germline-derived CDR1 and CDR2 are MNHNS and SASEGT. Trimming cost V 6 bases and J 0 bases, with 12 bases left between them. CDR3 sequence reads: CASRQDILSGNTIYF. For the CDR3, the DNA is TGTGCCAGCAGGCAAGACATCCTCTCTGGAAACACCATATATTTT.

This chain uses TRBV6-6 with TRBJ2-7, with TRBD2 identical over 9 bases. CDR3 length: 16 residues. The germline V gene has CDR1 MNHNY and CDR2 SVGAGI (reference sequence). V lost 2 bases to trimming and J lost 1 base; unmatched junction nucleotides: 6. The CDR3 DNA follows: TGTGCCAGCAGTTACCCCCTAGCGGGGAGATCCTACGAGCAGTACTTC. It specifies CASSYPLAGRSYEQYF.

V is TRBV5-1 and J is TRBJ2-5, with unresolved D. The CDR3 totals 13 residues. CDR1 is SGHRS and CDR2 is YFSETQ in the germline V gene. Trimming pared 1 base from V and 1 base from J, leaving 5 bases between. Here the CDR3 reads CASSLLVQETQYF. Written as DNA, the CDR3 is TGCGCCAGCAGCTTGCTTGTCCAAGAGACCCAGTACTTC.

V and J are TRBV2 and TRBJ2-5, with 8 bases identical to TRBD1. Trimming removed 1 base from V and 7 bases from J; junction bases left unmatched: 8. This CDR3 is built from 15 residues. In germline, CDR1 is SNHLY, CDR2 FYNNEI. The CDR3 DNA reads as TGTGCCAGCAGTGAAGTAGGGACAGGTAGATTGACCCAGTACTTC. It encodes CASSEVGTGRLTQYF.

As DNA, the CDR3 is TGCAGCGTTGAACAGACTAATGAAAAACTGTTTTTT. Encoded protein: CSVEQTNEKLFF. The chain links TRBV29-1 to TRBJ1-4; D is unclear. Trimming stripped 2 bases from V and 2 bases from J, with 3 bases between. Germline CDR1 SQVTM, CDR2 ANQGSEA. The CDR3 runs 12 residues.

This clone was picked up a small number of times. The gene calls are TRBV4-1 and TRBJ2-7; 7 bases align to TRBD2. V was clipped by 6 bases and J by 2 bases; unmatched bases: 7. From germline, CDR1 is MGHRA and CDR2 YSYEKL. The CDR3 runs 14 residues. DNA for the CDR3: TGCGCCAGCAGAGGGAGGGATCCCCCCTACGAGCAGTACTTC. Translation gives CASRGRDPPYEQYF.

V usage is TRBV28 and J usage is TRBJ1-6, with D perhaps TRBD1 (5 bases). Trimming removed 2 bases from V and 9 bases from J, with 14 bases in between. CDR1 and CDR2 (germline): MDHEN, SYDVKM. The CDR3 spans 15 residues. The CDR3 spells CASSLSGGAGSPLHF. The DNA of the CDR3 is TGTGCCAGCAGTTTAAGTGGCGGGGCCGGTTCACCCCTCCACTTT.

This clone was picked up a small number of times. The chain has TRBV7-3 and TRBJ2-5; D perhaps matches TRBD1 (6 bases). CDR1 SGHTA and CDR2 FQGTGA come from the germline V gene. With 4 bases removed from V and 5 bases from J, the gap between germline ends came to 14 bases. CDR3 length equals 14 residues. DNA of the CDR3: TGTGCCAGCAGCTGGGACACAAAACCGGAGACCCAGTACTTC. It is translated as CASSWDTKPETQYF. Full variable domain (outside the CDR3, taken from reference TRBV7-3 and TRBJ2-5): GAGVSQTPSNKVTEKGKYVELRCDPISGHTALYWYRQSLGQGPEFLIYFQGTGAADDSGLPNDRFFAVRPEGSVSTLKIQRTERGDSAVYLCASSWDTKPETQYFGPGTRLLVL.

The V call is TRBV14, the J call TRBJ2-2; TRBD1 might be the D (5 bases). Between the trimmed V and J ends, which lost 1 base and 4 bases, there was a span of 10 bases. Germline assignment: CDR1 SGHDN and CDR2 FVKESK. The CDR3 sequence is 15 residues long. In DNA, the CDR3 is TGTGCCAGCAGCCAAGGGACCCAGGGCACCGGGGAGCTGTTTTTT. This codes for CASSQGTQGTGELFF.

In this sample, this clone turned up a few times. This CDR3 reads CASSFSGLAGLKNIQYF. The CDR3, as DNA: TGTGCCAGCAGCTTTTCAGGACTAGCGGGACTCAAAAACATTCAGTACTTC. V is TRBV7-9 and J is TRBJ2-4; 12 bases are shared with TRBD2. CDR3 length: 17 amino acids. The ends lost 3 bases at V and 3 bases at J; junction bases unmatched: 6. CDR1 and CDR2 from the germline V gene are SEHNR and FQNEAQ (reference sequence).

V gene TRBV7-6 combines with J gene TRBJ2-1; maybe TRBD2 (6 bases). The CDR3 is 16 amino acids. Trimming removed 6 bases at V and 0 bases at J, with 15 bases between. CDR1 is SGHVS and CDR2 is FNYEAQ in the germline V gene. The CDR3 protein is CASRTIRGSSYNEQFF. In nucleotides, the CDR3 is TGTGCCAGCAGGACGATCCGGGGGAGCTCCTACAATGAGCAGTTCTTC.

The genes are TRBV4-1 and TRBJ2-7, with TRBD1 matching over 9 bases. The CDR3 totals 15 residues. Germline lookup yields CDR1 MGHRA and CDR2 YSYEKL. The V gene end was trimmed by 0 bases and the J gene end by 7 bases; junction bases not matched to a gene: 7. CDR3 in DNA: TGCGCCAGCAGCCAAGACCGGACAGGGGTGTGGGAGCAGTACGTC. Protein: CASSQDRTGVWEQYV.

The chain combines TRBV7-2 with TRBJ1-4; D gene uncertain. Trimming pared 5 bases from V and 4 bases from J, leaving 11 bases between. The CDR3 consists of 14 residues. The germline V gene has CDR1 SGHTA and CDR2 FQGNSA. The CDR3 is CASSVQPLNEKLFF. For the CDR3, the DNA is TGTGCCAGCAGCGTACAGCCCCTTAATGAAAAACTGTTTTTT.